The sequence of this TCR beta chain was determined in a study of T cell clones after liver transplantation. For the study at large: Subjects received no induction therapy and standard immunosuppression until randomization at 12-24 months post-transplant. Tolerance: complete withdrawal held at least one year, liver enzymes staying within twice normal. Findings and limits, study-wide: The donor-reactive repertoire was only partly measurable in a couple of subjects, lacking donor cells.

Some clones are missing from TCRdb's copy, which holds only in-frame ones; the method was immunoSEQ multiplex PCR. The sample includes about 70,000 clones, 80% of them seen just once. This CDR3 is 15 amino acids long. CDR1 MNHNS and CDR2 SASEGT come from the germline V gene. The V segment lost 3 bases and the J segment 6 bases; nucleotides outside the gene matches: 11. This clone was seen a handful of times. The antigen is unknown. The chain has TRBV6-1 and TRBJ2-7; 7 bases line up with TRBD1. This receptor was taken from a human patient who received a liver transplant. Some T cells may be transferred from the graft donor. Material: CD4+ T cells from blood, obtained 12 months after liver transplant. The CDR3 region is CASSEWAGGKSEQYF. CDR3 nucleotide sequence: TGTGCCAGCAGTGAGTGGGCAGGGGGAAAGTCCGAGCAGTACTTC.